Below are 18 T cell receptor beta chains sequenced from a single sample in a study of shared clonotypes between healthy human individuals. Only in-frame clones appear in the TCRdb table, and some are missing; sequencing was by immunoSEQ multiplex PCR. The sample contains a few million clones, just over 90% of which appear only once. The sample taken for sequencing was naive CD4+ T cells from PBMCs. Subset denoted: CD45RA+ positively selected. These receptors were obtained from a man aged 18 to 29 in good health. Some clones in this sample may be carry-over from other donors' samples.

This chain uses TRBV7-2 with TRBJ1-1; D uncertain. The length of the CDR3 is 11 residues. V was shortened by 5 bases and J by 3 bases, with 4 bases between the two germline ends. Germline-derived CDR1 and CDR2 are SGHTA and FQGNSA. CDR3 in DNA: TGTGCCAGCAGCACCTACACTGAAGCTTTCTTT. It translates to CASSTYTEAFF.

CDR3 loop: CASSGTTSGRNSEQFF. The CDR3 DNA reads as TGCGCCAGCAGCGGGACTACTAGCGGGAGAAACAGTGAGCAGTTCTTC. The chain is built from TRBV5-1 and TRBJ2-1; 11 bases are shared with TRBD2. Germline V gives CDR1 SGHRS, CDR2 YFSETQ. Unmatched junction bases numbered 12, after V lost 4 bases and J lost 9 bases. The CDR3 loop spans 16 amino acids.

This clone was seen once. This chain connects TRBV2 to TRBJ1-1; 8 bases are shared with TRBD1. V was pared by 10 bases and J by 2 bases, with 9 bases of the junction left unmatched. This CDR3 spans 14 amino acids. CDR1 is SNHLY and CDR2 is FYNNEI in the germline V gene. Here the CDR3 DNA reads TGTGCCAACCAACCGGACAGGGTCAACACTGAAGCTTTCTTT. This encodes CANQPDRVNTEAFF.

This chain uses TRBV4-2 with TRBJ2-1; 8 bases fit TRBD2. Germline values: CDR1 LGHNA, CDR2 YNFKEQ. There are 15 residues in the CDR3. With 0 bases clipped from V and 4 bases from J, the junction kept 2 bases outside the gene matches. DNA of the CDR3: TGTGCCAGCAGCCAAGAAGCGGGAGCGTACAATGAGCAGTTCTTC. Its protein product is CASSQEAGAYNEQFF.

The rearrangement joins TRBV30 to TRBJ2-7, with 9 nucleotides matching TRBD1. The CDR3 runs to 15 residues. The germline CDR1 and CDR2 sequences are GTSNPN and SVGIG (reference sequence). Germline trimming cut 2 bases from V and 2 bases from J; bases unmatched to any gene: 7. This CDR3 reads CAWSLPGQGTYEQYF. The CDR3 DNA reads TGTGCCTGGAGTTTACCGGGACAGGGAACCTACGAGCAGTACTTC.

Turning to this clone: Different DNA sequences within this sample yield the same CDR3. The chain employs TRBV10-3 and TRBJ2-7; no clear D. This CDR3 spans 12 amino acids. Trimming stripped 4 bases from V and 4 bases from J, with 8 bases between. Germline V gene data show CDR1 as ENHRY and CDR2 as SYGVKD. This chain's CDR3 is CAISVGNYEQYF. The CDR3 nucleotides are TGTGCCATCAGTGTGGGCAATTACGAGCAGTACTTC.

The chain links TRBV20-1 to TRBJ1-4, with D uncertain. This CDR3 spans 11 amino acids. The germline gives CDR1 DFQATT, CDR2 SNEGSKA (reference sequence). V shed 5 bases and J shed 8 bases, with 9 bases lying between them. CDR3 sequence (DNA): TGCAGTGCTCTTGTAGGGGAAAAACTGTTTTTT. Amino acids: CSALVGEKLFF.

The gene calls are TRBV5-1 and TRBJ2-1, with 7 positions matching TRBD2. Per germline, CDR1 SGHRS and CDR2 YFSETQ. This CDR3 is built from 14 residues. V gave up 2 bases and J gave up 6 bases; unmatched junction bases: 5. CDR3 protein: CASSFTREFNEQFF. The CDR3 coding sequence is TGCGCCAGCAGCTTCACGCGGGAGTTCAATGAGCAGTTCTTC.

This clone was seen once. The chain couples TRBV28 to TRBJ1-4; a possible D gene is TRBD1 (6 bases). This CDR3 has 15 residues. Germline V CDR1 and CDR2: MDHEN, SYDVKM. Trimming pared 6 bases from V and 8 bases from J, leaving 19 bases between. In DNA form, the CDR3 reads TGTGCCAGCAGCCCTGCGGGGGCCCTCGGAGAAAAACTGTTTTTT. It is translated as CASSPAGALGEKLFF.

V gene TRBV28 combines with J gene TRBJ2-7, with D hard to call. Trimming removed 4 bases from V and 3 bases from J, with 7 bases in between. CDR1 MDHEN and CDR2 SYDVKM come from the germline V gene. CDR3 size: 12 residues. The chain's CDR3 is CASSSRVYEQYF. The CDR3 DNA is TGTGCCAGCAGTTCCCGGGTCTACGAGCAGTACTTC.

V is TRBV10-3 and J is TRBJ2-1; no reliable D call. The germline gives CDR1 ENHRY, CDR2 SYGVKD. The length of the CDR3 is 11 residues. Trimming left V 6 bases short and J 8 bases short, with 8 bases between. The CDR3 sequence is CAIRANDEQFF. CDR3 DNA: TGTGCCATCAGGGCGAACGATGAGCAGTTCTTC.

The rearrangement links TRBV2 to TRBJ2-5; D ambiguous. Between the trimmed V and J ends, which lost 6 bases and 1 base, there was a span of 15 bases. The CDR3 consists of 15 residues. Germline V gene sequence: CDR1 SNHLY, CDR2 FYNNEI. The CDR3 spells CASSLTGSSQETQYF. CDR3 coding DNA: TGTGCCAGCAGCCTGACGGGTTCCAGCCAAGAGACCCAGTACTTC. Together with reference TRBV2 and TRBJ2-5, the CDR3 gives the full variable domain: EPEVTQTPSHQVTQMGQEVILRCVPISNHLYFYWYRQILGQKVEFLVSFYNNEISEKSEIFDDQFSVERPDGSNFTLKIRSTKLEDSAMYFCASSLTGSSQETQYFGPGTRLLVL.

As DNA, the CDR3 is TGCGCCAGCAGCTTACAGGGGCGTACCGGGGAGCTGTTTTTT. Amino acid sequence: CASSLQGRTGELFF. The rearrangement links TRBV5-1 to TRBJ2-2; 7 nucleotides line up with TRBD1. Trimming cost V 2 bases and J 5 bases; bases outside gene matches: 3. This CDR3 spans 14 amino acids. Germline V CDR1 and CDR2: SGHRS, YFSETQ.

The rearrangement links TRBV7-3 to TRBJ1-5; D is perhaps TRBD1 (6 bases). The CDR3 spans 14 residues. The germline CDR1 and CDR2 sequences are SGHTA and FQGTGA. The V end was cut by 9 bases, the J end by 2 bases, with 14 bases between. The CDR3 DNA reads as TGTGCCAGATCTAACAGGGTTCGCAATCAGCCCCAGCATTTT. This sequence encodes CARSNRVRNQPQHF. Filled out from reference TRBV7-3 and TRBJ1-5, the complete variable domain reads GAGVSQTPSNKVTEKGKYVELRCDPISGHTALYWYRQSLGQGPEFLIYFQGTGAADDSGLPNDRFFAVRPEGSVSTLKIQRTERGDSAVYLCARSNRVRNQPQHFGDGTRLSIL.

The chain has TRBV28 and TRBJ1-4; possible D gene TRBD1, 6 bases. There are 13 residues in the CDR3. V dropped 8 bases and J dropped 4 bases, with 11 bases sitting between them. Germline lookup yields CDR1 MDHEN and CDR2 SYDVKM. The CDR3 region is CASCGQNNEKLFF. DNA for the CDR3: TGTGCCAGCTGTGGACAGAATAATGAAAAACTGTTTTTT.

The rearrangement joins TRBV28 to TRBJ2-3; tentatively, D is TRBD1 (6 bases). V dropped 3 bases and J dropped 1 base, with 14 bases sitting between them. Per the germline V gene, CDR1 is MDHEN and CDR2 is SYDVKM. This CDR3 region has 16 residues. The CDR3 DNA reads TGTGCCAGCAGTTTTAATTTGGGGGCAGGCACAGATACGCAGTATTTT. It is translated as CASSFNLGAGTDTQYF.

V is TRBV7-2 and J is TRBJ2-1; 10 nucleotides line up with TRBD1. Trimming cost V 6 bases and J 0 bases; bases outside gene matches: 5. This CDR3 region has 16 residues. Looked up from germline, CDR1 is SGHTA and CDR2 is FQGNSA. The CDR3 reads CASRSGTGVSYNEQFF. CDR3 DNA sequence: TGTGCCAGCAGATCCGGGACAGGGGTCTCCTACAATGAGCAGTTCTTC.

V gene TRBV4-1 combines with J gene TRBJ2-7; D may correspond to TRBD1 or TRBD2 (6 bases each). V was pared by 6 bases and J by 6 bases, with 18 bases between. The CDR3 loop spans 14 amino acids. The germline gives CDR1 MGHRA, CDR2 YSYEKL. The CDR3 region is CASRTFIGGGEQYF. Here the CDR3 DNA reads TGCGCCAGCAGAACCTTTATCGGAGGGGGCGAGCAGTACTTC.